One and the same sample provided the 14 T cell receptor beta chains below, sequenced in a study of T cell changes during pregnancy in multiple sclerosis. Clones were sequenced by immunoSEQ multiplex PCR, and TCRdb holds only the in-frame ones, with some missing. The sample includes under 40,000 clones, approximately 90% of them seen just once. The sample here was CD8+ T cells from peripheral blood mononuclear cells, taken before pregnancy. These receptors came from a female donor with multiple sclerosis, enrolled in a pregnancy study.

The rearrangement uses TRBV5-6 and TRBJ2-2, with a tentative D call TRBD1 (5 bases). V lost 0 bases and J 7 bases, leaving 10 bases between the germline ends. This CDR3 has 14 residues. The germline V gene has CDR1 SGHDT and CDR2 YYEEEE. CDR3 DNA: TGTGCCAGCAGCTTGGGGACAACCTTCGGGGAGCTGTTTTTT. Translating gives CASSLGTTFGELFF.

This clone appeared once. The chain employs TRBV7-9 and TRBJ2-7; a weak D match, TRBD2 (5 bases). CDR1 is SEHNR and CDR2 is FQNEAQ in the germline V gene (reference sequence). V lost 1 base to trimming and J lost 5 bases, with 12 bases between them. The CDR3 consists of 14 residues. The CDR3 here is CASSLGGPGNEQYF. CDR3 nucleotide sequence: TGTGCCAGCAGCTTAGGAGGGCCGGGGAACGAGCAGTACTTC.

This rearrangement joins TRBV7-2 to TRBJ1-1; D ambiguous. The germline CDR1 and CDR2 sequences are SGHTA and FQGNSA. Trimming removed 1 base at V and 11 bases at J, with 14 bases between. This CDR3 contains 13 residues. CDR3 amino acids: CASSLGLVARAFF. The CDR3 region has the DNA TGTGCCAGCAGCTTAGGGTTGGTAGCACGGGCTTTCTTT. Filled out from reference TRBV7-2 and TRBJ1-1, the complete variable domain reads GAGVSQSPSNKVTEKGKDVELRCDPISGHTALYWYRQSLGQGLEFLIYFQGNSAPDKSGLPSDRFSAERTGGSVSTLTIQRTQQEDSAVYLCASSLGLVARAFFGQGTRLTVV.

The chain carries TRBV7-6 and TRBJ2-7, with 9 positions matching TRBD2. This CDR3 is built from 16 residues. Germline V gene lookup returns CDR1 SGHVS and CDR2 FNYEAQ. The junction had 8 bases not matched to a gene; V was cut back by 1 base and J by 4 bases. CDR3 protein: CASSLGGSGGHYEQYF. The CDR3 coding sequence is TGTGCCAGCAGCTTAGGGGGTAGCGGGGGCCATTACGAGCAGTACTTC. Together with reference TRBV7-6 and TRBJ2-7, the CDR3 gives the full variable domain: GAGVSQSPRYKVTKRGQDVALRCDPISGHVSLYWYRQALGQGPEFLTYFNYEAQQDKSGLPNDRFSAERPEGSISTLTIQRTEQRDSAMYRCASSLGGSGGHYEQYFGPGTRLTVT.

The chain joins TRBV5-1 to TRBJ2-1; 7 nucleotides align to TRBD1. Trimming removed 0 bases from V and 2 bases from J; junction bases left unmatched: 5. This CDR3 is 16 amino acids long. Per germline, CDR1 SGHRS and CDR2 YFSETQ. CDR3 in DNA: TGCGCCAGCAGCTTGGCCGCGACAGGGACCTACAATGAGCAGTTCTTC. This sequence encodes CASSLAATGTYNEQFF.

The CDR3 DNA reads TGTGCCAGCAGCCAAGTAGGGGTGACAGGGGTTAATGAGCAGTTCTTC. Amino acids: CASSQVGVTGVNEQFF. The V call is TRBV14, the J call TRBJ2-1; 8 bases line up with TRBD1. Germline V gives CDR1 SGHDN, CDR2 FVKESK. The CDR3 is made up of 16 amino acids. J lost 7 bases, V lost 1 base, and 9 bases had no gene match. The whole variable domain, filled in from reference TRBV14 and TRBJ2-1, reads EAGVTQFPSHSVIEKGQTVTLRCDPISGHDNLYWYRRVMGKEIKFLLHFVKESKQDESGMPNNRFLAERTGGTYSTLKVQPAELEDSGVYFCASSQVGVTGVNEQFFGPGTRLTVL.

The rearrangement links TRBV21-1 to TRBJ2-7; the table's TRBD1 call for D was not verified on the DNA. TRBV21-1 is a pseudogene locus. The CDR3 consists of 17 residues. This CDR3 reads CASSLQKGTGGRGEQYF. Here the CDR3 DNA reads TGTGCCAGCAGCCTTCAGAAGGGGACAGGGGGCCGGGGCGAGCAGTACTTC.

The chain couples TRBV30 to TRBJ1-2; D unresolved. Trimming removed 4 bases from V and 4 bases from J, with 16 bases in between. There are 14 residues in the CDR3. Germline assignment: CDR1 GTSNPN and CDR2 SVGIG (reference sequence). CDR3 DNA sequence: TGTGCCTGGACCCCGGAGGGTATAAGCTATGGCTACACCTTC. Amino acids: CAWTPEGISYGYTF.

The CDR3 nucleotides read TGTGCCAGCAGTGAATCGGAAGGACGGGACTACGAGCAGTACTTC. Translation: CASSESEGRDYEQYF. The rearrangement joins TRBV25-1 to TRBJ2-7; TRBD2 might be the D (5 bases). This CDR3 spans 15 amino acids. V dropped 1 base and J dropped 3 bases, with 13 bases sitting between them. The germline V gene has CDR1 MGHDK and CDR2 SYGVNS.

The chain employs TRBV5-5 and TRBJ2-7, with D uncertain. Germline V gives CDR1 SGHKS, CDR2 YYEKEE (reference sequence). The V end lost 1 base, the J end lost 6 bases, and 5 bases lay between the germline ends. The CDR3 consists of 11 residues. CDR3: CASSLSGEQYF. The CDR3 bases are TGTGCCAGCAGCTTGTCCGGCGAGCAGTACTTC.

The chain recombines TRBV7-9 with TRBJ2-7; TRBD2 matches at 7 bases. The germline CDR1 and CDR2 sequences are SEHNR and FQNEAQ (reference sequence). The CDR3 covers 14 residues. The J segment lost 5 bases and the V segment lost 5 bases, leaving 9 bases of the junction unmatched. The CDR3 coding sequence is TGTGCCAGCAGCCCACAGCGGGATCCCCACGAGCAGTACTTC. Its protein is CASSPQRDPHEQYF.

The chain combines TRBV2 with TRBJ2-2, with TRBD2 matching 10 bases. V shed 1 base, J shed 6 bases, and the junction held 11 bases outside the gene matches. CDR1 and CDR2 (germline): SNHLY, FYNNEI. This CDR3 spans 18 amino acids. The DNA for the CDR3 is TGTGCCAGCAGTGAAGGGGGGGAGCGGGAGGGCCTGGCCGGGGAGCTGTTTTTT. Its translation is CASSEGGEREGLAGELFF.

The genes are TRBV30 and TRBJ2-1; 10 bases match TRBD2. This CDR3 contains 17 residues. Germline V gene data show CDR1 as GTSNPN and CDR2 as SVGIG (reference sequence). Losses at the gene ends were 4 bases for V and 4 bases for J; bases not matched to a gene: 13. The CDR3 DNA is TGTGCCTGGACTGGGGGTCTAGCGGGAGTTACATACAATGAGCAGTTCTTC. It is translated as CAWTGGLAGVTYNEQFF.

The genes are TRBV5-5 and TRBJ2-3; 8 nucleotides match TRBD2. Germline V gene data show CDR1 as SGHKS and CDR2 as YYEKEE (reference sequence). V gave up 4 bases and J gave up 5 bases; unmatched junction bases: 6. The CDR3 consists of 14 residues. The CDR3 here is CASSPGLVGDTQYF. The DNA of the CDR3 is TGTGCCAGCAGCCCGGGACTAGTTGGAGATACGCAGTATTTT. Looking up the rest from reference TRBV5-5 and TRBJ2-3 gives the full variable domain: DAGVTQSPTHLIKTRGQQVTLRCSPISGHKSVSWYQQVLGQGPQFIFQYYEKEERGRGNFPDRFSARQFPNYSSELNVNALLLGDSALYLCASSPGLVGDTQYFGPGTRLTVL.